This T cell receptor (beta chain) is drawn from a study of neurological immune-mediated disorders. PBMCs stored at -80 C, numbering 2 million, were the origin of the unsorted libraries. This clonotype was found many times. 5'RACE employing 10-nucleotide random UMIs yielded the cDNA. In TCRdb, the 5' RACE reads were re-called with MiXCR into one record per CDR3 protein. Here the sample spans almost 85,000 distinct CDR3 sequences, 2.5% to 3% being singletons. Sequencing was done on a sample of PBMCs. The sequence came from a woman in her twenties or thirties with multiple sclerosis.

CDR3 in DNA: TGTGCCAGCAACAGCCTCATTGAGGCGGTTACAGCATCCGATACGCAGTATTTT. This translates into CASNSLIEAVTASDTQYF. The chain combines TRBV5-6 with TRBJ2-3; D is unclear. The CDR3 runs 18 residues. Trimming shortened V by 6 bases and J by 6 bases, and 29 bases separated the two germline ends. The germline V gene encodes CDR1 SGHDT and CDR2 YYEEEE.